The TCR beta chain described here comes from a study of T cell clonotyping in hematopoietic cell transplantation. For the study at large: Pretransplant recipient samples were taken after cytoreduction. Study-wide results and limits: After transplant, recipient diversity fell while pathologically expanded clonotypes grew through day 180.

Regarding time point: recipient sample about 28 days before transplant, after cytoreduction. The protocol was immunoSEQ multiplex PCR, while the TCRdb copy is restricted to in-frame clones and leaves out a portion. The table lists 15,000 to 20,000 clones, more than 75% of them singletons, with over 7.5% in the top ten. CDR1 is SGHRS and CDR2 is YFSETQ in the germline V gene. This CDR3 is built from 14 residues. V shed 6 bases, J shed 6 bases, and the junction held 9 bases outside the gene matches. About this clone: Its cognate antigen is unknown.

Sequencing was performed on peripheral blood mononuclear cells, taken before stem cell transplant. The TCR was taken from a man in his fifties or sixties with acute myeloid leukemia. Some clones in this sample may be carry-over from other donors' samples. The gene calls are TRBV5-1 and TRBJ2-7; TRBD1 matches at 10 bases. The CDR3 region has the DNA TGCGCCAGCAATCCCGGGACAGGGGAATCCGAGCAGTACTTC. This translates into CASNPGTGESEQYF.